The 18 T cell receptor beta chains presented below share a single source sample, sequenced in a study of CD8 T cells in Susac syndrome. The RNA input was about 0.45 to 1 ug, and it was reverse transcribed with random hexamers. TCRdb used MiXCR to reprocess the immunoSEQ multiplex PCR reads, holding one entry per CDR3 protein. This repertoire shows 150,000 to 200,000 distinct CDR3 sequences, more than 85% found once; its top ten account for 0.087%. The sequenced sample was CD4+ T cells from PBMCs. These receptors originate from a human donor with Susac syndrome.

The J gene is TRBJ2-1, the V gene TRBV7-9; 9 bases align to TRBD2. The CDR3 length is 15 residues. Germline CDR1 and CDR2: SEHNR and FQNEAQ (reference sequence). Germline trimming cut 2 bases from V and 9 bases from J; bases unmatched to any gene: 8. CDR3 in DNA: TGTGCCAGCAGCTTATTGTCTAGCGGGGTAGGTGAGCAGTTCTTC. It encodes CASSLLSSGVGEQFF.

This rearrangement joins TRBV5-1 to TRBJ2-7; TRBD1 matches 9 bases. The V gene end was trimmed by 0 bases and the J gene end by 3 bases; junction bases not matched to a gene: 4. Germline V gene data show CDR1 as SGHRS and CDR2 as YFSETQ. This CDR3 has 15 amino acids. This chain's CDR3 is CASSLERTGVYEQYF. The CDR3 DNA follows: TGCGCCAGCAGCTTGGAACGGACAGGGGTCTACGAGCAGTACTTC.

The rearrangement links TRBV6-5 to TRBJ2-7, with 8 bases matching TRBD2. Losses at the gene ends were 6 bases for V and 5 bases for J; bases not matched to a gene: 9. Germline assignment: CDR1 MNHEY and CDR2 SVGAGI. The CDR3 is 14 amino acids. The CDR3 DNA reads TGTGCCAGCAGGGCCGGGACTAGTTCCCACGAGCAGTACTTC. Translating it yields CASRAGTSSHEQYF.

The table lists this clonotype with a few counts. V gene TRBV25-1 combines with J gene TRBJ2-3; 9 bases agree with TRBD2. The CDR3 is 13 amino acids. Germline CDR1 MGHDK, CDR2 SYGVNS. After removal of 5 bases from V and 4 bases from J, the junction contained 1 base not matched to a gene. CDR3: CASSLAGPDTQYF. In DNA form, the CDR3 reads TGTGCCAGCAGTCTAGCGGGACCAGATACGCAGTATTTT.

The chain is built from TRBV7-9 and TRBJ2-1; 13 positions match TRBD2. The CDR3 is 17 residues long. CDR1 and CDR2 from the germline V gene are SEHNR and FQNEAQ (reference sequence). J gave up 0 bases and V 3 bases, and 2 bases lay outside the gene matches. The CDR3 DNA reads as TGTGCCAGCAGCTTGGGACTAGCGGGGAGCTCCTACAATGAGCAGTTCTTC. It yields the protein CASSLGLAGSSYNEQFF.

The chain recombines TRBV28 with TRBJ2-1; maybe TRBD2 (7 bases). This CDR3 is built from 15 residues. Germline values: CDR1 MDHEN, CDR2 SYDVKM. Trimming shortened V by 2 bases and J by 8 bases, and 16 bases separated the two germline ends. CDR3 in amino acids: CASSLRQGRGDEQFF. The CDR3 DNA reads as TGTGCCAGCAGTTTACGGCAGGGGAGGGGTGATGAGCAGTTCTTC.

The chain uses TRBV7-9 and TRBJ1-2; D is undetermined. CDR3 length: 14 residues. V shed 6 bases and J shed 6 bases, with 17 bases lying between them. The germline V gene encodes CDR1 SEHNR and CDR2 FQNEAQ (reference sequence). CDR3 coding DNA: TGTGCCAGCAGTTTCGGCCCCCTGGAAAATGGCTACACCTTC. This encodes CASSFGPLENGYTF. Full variable domain (remainder filled in from reference TRBV7-9 and TRBJ1-2): DTGVSQNPRHKITKRGQNVTFRCDPISEHNRLYWYRQTLGQGPEFLTYFQNEAQLEKSRLLSDRFSAERPKGSFSTLEIQRTEQGDSAMYLCASSFGPLENGYTFGSGTRLTVV.

The chain carries TRBV12-3 or TRBV12-4 and TRBJ2-1; 9 positions agree with TRBD1. The CDR3 contains 15 residues. The J segment lost 4 bases and the V segment lost 6 bases, leaving 7 bases of the junction unmatched. CDR3: CASSRGTGSYNEQFF. CDR3 nucleotide sequence: TGTGCCAGCAGCCGTGGGACAGGGTCATACAATGAGCAGTTCTTC.

The chain joins TRBV10-1 to TRBJ1-5; unclear D gene. Germline loops: CDR1 WNHNN, CDR2 SYGVQD (reference sequence). V was pared by 6 bases and J by 5 bases, with 17 bases between. This CDR3 spans 15 amino acids. CDR3 nucleotides: TGCGCCAGCAGGAGTAATCAGGCAGAATATCAGCCCCAGCATTTT. It codes for CASRSNQAEYQPQHF.

V and J are TRBV19 and TRBJ1-1; 8 bases line up with TRBD1. Germline V gives CDR1 LNHDA, CDR2 SQIVND (reference sequence). Trimming cost V 7 bases and J 4 bases; bases outside gene matches: 8. CDR3 length: 14 residues. The CDR3 DNA is TGTGCCAGTAAGCTGCAGGGGGCCGGCACTGAAGCTTTCTTT. This translates into CASKLQGAGTEAFF.

This chain joins TRBV25-1 and TRBJ2-2; D unresolved. This CDR3 region has 14 residues. The V and J ends lost 7 bases and 6 bases respectively, with 15 bases between them. The germline V gene has CDR1 MGHDK and CDR2 SYGVNS. The CDR3 loop reads CASKWPGWAGELFF. CDR3 bases: TGTGCCAGCAAATGGCCGGGTTGGGCCGGGGAGCTGTTTTTT.

The genes are TRBV20-1 and TRBJ2-7; 11 bases map to TRBD1. V lost 3 bases to trimming and J lost 6 bases; unmatched junction nucleotides: 7. From germline, CDR1 is DFQATT and CDR2 SNEGSKA (reference sequence). The CDR3 is made up of 14 amino acids. The CDR3 DNA follows: TGCAGTGCTAGGCTCCCCGGGACAGGGGGCGAGCAGTACTTC. Amino acids: CSARLPGTGGEQYF.

The genes are TRBV7-3 and TRBJ1-5; D ambiguous. The CDR3 runs to 17 residues. V dropped 4 bases and J dropped 3 bases, with 19 bases sitting between them. Germline CDR1 SGHTA, CDR2 FQGTGA. CDR3 sequence: CASSSSDTALYNQPQHF. CDR3 DNA: TGTGCCAGCAGCTCATCGGATACAGCGTTATACAATCAGCCCCAGCATTTT.

J is TRBJ1-1 and V is TRBV3-1; no clear D. V was shortened by 0 bases and J by 5 bases, with 7 bases between the two germline ends. The CDR3 sequence is 13 residues long. Germline V gene data show CDR1 as LGHDT and CDR2 as YNNKEL (reference sequence). The chain's CDR3 is CASSQDKWTEAFF. CDR3 in DNA: TGTGCCAGCAGCCAAGATAAATGGACTGAAGCTTTCTTT.

V is TRBV20-1 and J is TRBJ2-5; D is possibly TRBD2 (6 bases). The germline V gene has CDR1 DFQATT and CDR2 SNEGSKA (reference sequence). CDR3 size: 15 residues. Trimming took 2 bases from V and 0 from J, leaving 13 bases between them. CDR3 loop: CSARIPGVYQETQYF. Here the CDR3 DNA reads TGCAGTGCTAGAATTCCGGGGGTGTACCAAGAGACCCAGTACTTC.

The V call is TRBV20-1, the J call TRBJ1-2; 11 bases are shared with TRBD1. V dropped 4 bases and J dropped 5; count of bases not matched to a gene: 3. Germline CDR1 reads DFQATT; CDR2 reads SNEGSKA (reference sequence). The CDR3 covers 13 residues. CDR3 coding DNA: TGCAGTGCTACAGGGACAGGGGGATATGGCTACACCTTC. This translates into CSATGTGGYGYTF.

This rearrangement joins TRBV5-1 to TRBJ2-1; TRBD1 agrees at 10 bases. J lost 6 bases, V lost 0 bases, and 3 bases had no gene match. Germline V gene lookup returns CDR1 SGHRS and CDR2 YFSETQ. The CDR3 covers 15 residues. CDR3 sequence reads: CASSLGDRGLNEQFF. The CDR3 coding sequence is TGCGCCAGCAGCTTGGGAGACAGGGGGCTCAATGAGCAGTTCTTC. Looking up the rest from reference TRBV5-1 and TRBJ2-1 gives the full variable domain: KAGVTQTPRYLIKTRGQQVTLSCSPISGHRSVSWYQQTPGQGLQFLFEYFSETQRNKGNFPGRFSGRQFSNSRSEMNVSTLELGDSALYLCASSLGDRGLNEQFFGPGTRLTVL.

This clonotype was observed a single time. This chain uses TRBV28 with TRBJ1-1; a weak D match, TRBD1 (6 bases). CDR3 length equals 13 residues. The ends were cut back, 5 bases at V and 9 bases at J, with 16 bases in the middle. Per the germline V gene, CDR1 is MDHEN and CDR2 is SYDVKM. CDR3 sequence: CASSTGNGGKAFF. The CDR3 nucleotides are TGTGCCAGCAGTACAGGGAATGGGGGTAAAGCTTTCTTT. Based on the CDR3 plus reference TRBV28 and TRBJ1-1, the full variable domain is DVKVTQSSRYLVKRTGEKVFLECVQDMDHENMFWYRQDPGLGLRLIYFSYDVKMKEKGDIPEGYSVSREKKERFSLILESASTNQTSMYLCASSTGNGGKAFFGQGTRLTVV.